Detailed here is one T cell receptor (beta chain). Its cognate antigen is unknown. This specimen belongs to a study of blood T cells in healthy people across ages. Study-level findings and limits: Higher diversity, along with more naive CD4+ cells, distinguished long-lived donors from aged donors. With donor CMV status unknown, expanded clonotype changes were possibly confounded. Diversity of TCR beta correlated strongly with naive T cell percentage.

Primers used in a second PCR of about 6 to 11 cycles were a sample-barcoded 5' primer and a J-beta primer mix. Through a template-switch adaptor with 12 random nucleotides, each cDNA molecule received a tag. MiXCR, run by TCRdb on the 5' RACE reads, gives a single entry per CDR3 protein. Seen here are approximately 2,000,000 distinct CDR3 sequences, about 39% observed once, and the top ten hold roughly 24%. Germline CDR1 and CDR2: SGHRS and YFSETQ. This CDR3 is 15 amino acids long. The receptor's source is a human donor in good health. The genes are TRBV5-1 and TRBJ2-7; 7 nucleotides line up with TRBD1. The J call may be incorrect, as the DNA end agrees better with TRBJ2-5. Input material: blood. The CDR3, as DNA: TGCGCCAGCAGCTTGGCCGGGACAGCCGGGGAGACCCAGTACTTC. It translates to CASSLAGTAGETQYF.